The sample holds a few counts of the clone carrying this TCR beta chain. Its antigen is not known. The data are from a study of T cell responses to AZD1222 COVID-19 vaccine. Overall study: Second-dose schedules of about 4 or about 12 weeks were combined.

The CDR3 is 9 residues long. CDR1 is SQVTM and CDR2 is ANQGSEA in the germline V gene. V was shortened by 7 bases and J by 8 bases, with 8 bases between the two germline ends. Whole-study results and caveats: Spike-specific TCR breadth and depth grew following two AZD1222 doses.

Clones were read by immunoSEQ multiplex PCR, and TCRdb kept only the in-frame ones, dropping some. Here the sample spans around 31,000 clones, approximately 91% being singletons. This TCR came from an adult in good health. The V and J genes are TRBV29-1 and TRBJ1-1, with D perhaps matching TRBD1 (6 bases). The specimen was peripheral blood, collected on day 0 of AZD1222 vaccination. The CDR3 is CSADREAFF. The CDR3 coding sequence is TGCAGCGCTGACAGGGAAGCTTTCTTT. The full variable domain, completed using reference TRBV29-1 and TRBJ1-1, is SAVISQKPSRDICQRGTSLTIQCQVDSQVTMMFWYRQQPGQSLTLIATANQGSEATYESGFVIDKFPISRPNLTFSTLTVSNMSPEDSSIYLCSADREAFFGQGTRLTVV.